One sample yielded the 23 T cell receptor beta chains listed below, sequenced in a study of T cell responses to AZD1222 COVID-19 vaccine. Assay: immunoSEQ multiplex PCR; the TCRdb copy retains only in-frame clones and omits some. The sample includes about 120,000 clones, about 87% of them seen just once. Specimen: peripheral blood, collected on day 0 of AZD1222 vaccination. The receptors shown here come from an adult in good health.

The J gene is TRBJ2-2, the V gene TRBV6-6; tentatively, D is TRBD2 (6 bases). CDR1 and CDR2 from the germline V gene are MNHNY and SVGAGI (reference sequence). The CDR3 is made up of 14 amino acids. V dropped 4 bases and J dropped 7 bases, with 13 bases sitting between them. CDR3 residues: CASSFGLEGGELFF. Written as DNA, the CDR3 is TGTGCCAGCAGTTTCGGCTTGGAGGGCGGGGAGCTGTTTTTT.

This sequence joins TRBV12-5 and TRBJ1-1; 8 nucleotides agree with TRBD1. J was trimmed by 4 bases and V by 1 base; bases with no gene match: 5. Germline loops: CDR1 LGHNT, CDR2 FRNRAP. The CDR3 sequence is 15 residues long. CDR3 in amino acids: CASGLDDRGGTEAFF. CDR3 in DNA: TGTGCTAGTGGTTTGGATGACAGGGGAGGCACTGAAGCTTTCTTT.

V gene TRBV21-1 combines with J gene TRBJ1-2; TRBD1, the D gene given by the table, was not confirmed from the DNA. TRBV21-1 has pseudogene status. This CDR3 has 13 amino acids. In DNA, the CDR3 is TGTGCCAGCCCTGGGGGACAAAACTATGGCTACACCTTC. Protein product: CASPGGQNYGYTF.

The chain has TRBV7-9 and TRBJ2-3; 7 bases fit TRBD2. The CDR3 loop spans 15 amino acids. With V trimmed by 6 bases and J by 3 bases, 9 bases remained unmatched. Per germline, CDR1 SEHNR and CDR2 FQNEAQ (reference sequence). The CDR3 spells CASSSSGGLTDTQYF. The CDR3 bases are TGTGCCAGCAGTTCCTCGGGGGGATTGACAGATACGCAGTATTTT.

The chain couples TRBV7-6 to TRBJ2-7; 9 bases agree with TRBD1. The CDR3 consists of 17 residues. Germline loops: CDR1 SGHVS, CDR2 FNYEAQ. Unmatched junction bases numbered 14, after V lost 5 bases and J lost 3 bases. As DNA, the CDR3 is TGTGCCAGCAGCGACCCTACCGGGACAGGGCGTCTCTACGAGCAGTACTTC. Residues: CASSDPTGTGRLYEQYF.

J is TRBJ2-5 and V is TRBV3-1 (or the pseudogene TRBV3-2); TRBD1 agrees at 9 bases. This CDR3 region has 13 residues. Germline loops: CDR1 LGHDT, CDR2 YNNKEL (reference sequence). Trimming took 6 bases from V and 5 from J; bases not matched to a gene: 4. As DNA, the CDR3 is TGTGCCAGCAGTCGGGACAGGGAGGAGACCCAGTACTTC. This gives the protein CASSRDREETQYF.

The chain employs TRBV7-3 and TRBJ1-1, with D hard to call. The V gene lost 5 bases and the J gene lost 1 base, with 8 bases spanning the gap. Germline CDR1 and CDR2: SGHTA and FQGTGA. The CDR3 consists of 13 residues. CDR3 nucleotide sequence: TGTGCCAGCAGCCCCCGGACGAACACTGAAGCTTTCTTT. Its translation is CASSPRTNTEAFF. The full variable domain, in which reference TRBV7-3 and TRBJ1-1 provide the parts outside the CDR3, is GAGVSQTPSNKVTEKGKYVELRCDPISGHTALYWYRQSLGQGPEFLIYFQGTGAADDSGLPNDRFFAVRPEGSVSTLKIQRTERGDSAVYLCASSPRTNTEAFFGQGTRLTVV.

CDR3 loop: CASSLGRVGEKLFF. DNA of the CDR3: TGTGCCAGCAGCTTGGGCAGGGTTGGGGAAAAACTGTTTTTT. This chain uses TRBV5-4 with TRBJ1-4, with D possibly being TRBD1 (5 bases). This CDR3 is built from 14 residues. With 0 bases removed from V and 8 bases from J, the gap between germline ends came to 11 bases. Germline V gene data show CDR1 as SGHNT and CDR2 as YYREEE (reference sequence).

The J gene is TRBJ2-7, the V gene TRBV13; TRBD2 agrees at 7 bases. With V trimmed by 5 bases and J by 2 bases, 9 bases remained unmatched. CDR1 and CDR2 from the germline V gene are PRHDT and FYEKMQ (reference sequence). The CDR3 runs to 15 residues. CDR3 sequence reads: CASSHGGGRTYEQYF. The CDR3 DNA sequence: TGTGCCAGCAGCCATGGGGGGGGTAGAACCTACGAGCAGTACTTC.

The CDR3 nucleotides read TGTGCCAGCAGTGACCGGGGGTACAATCAGCCCCAGCATTTT. This codes for CASSDRGYNQPQHF. The chain uses TRBV2 and TRBJ1-5; weak D call: TRBD1 (5 bases). The CDR3 has 14 residues. Trimming left V 3 bases short and J 3 bases short, with 9 bases between. CDR1 SNHLY and CDR2 FYNNEI come from the germline V gene.

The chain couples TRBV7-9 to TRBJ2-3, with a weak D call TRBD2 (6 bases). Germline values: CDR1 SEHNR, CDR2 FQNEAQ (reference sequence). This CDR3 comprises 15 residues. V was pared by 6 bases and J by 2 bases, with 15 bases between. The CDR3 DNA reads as TGTGCCAGCAGACTAGCCGTGGCGGACACAGATACGCAGTATTTT. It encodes CASRLAVADTDTQYF.

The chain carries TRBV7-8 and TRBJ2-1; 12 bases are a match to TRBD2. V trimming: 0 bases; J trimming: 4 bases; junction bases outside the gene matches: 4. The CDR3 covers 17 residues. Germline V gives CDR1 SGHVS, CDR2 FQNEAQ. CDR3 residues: CASSLALAGGPYNEQFF. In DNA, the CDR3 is TGTGCCAGCAGCTTAGCACTAGCGGGGGGACCGTACAATGAGCAGTTCTTC.

The CDR3 sequence is CASSLLTGTETQYF. In DNA form, the CDR3 reads TGTGCCAGCAGTCTGTTGACAGGGACGGAGACCCAGTACTTC. The chain joins TRBV28 to TRBJ2-5; TRBD1 aligns across 7 bases. The germline V gene encodes CDR1 MDHEN and CDR2 SYDVKM. The CDR3 totals 14 residues. The V and J ends lost 5 bases and 5 bases, in that order; junction bases with no gene match: 8.

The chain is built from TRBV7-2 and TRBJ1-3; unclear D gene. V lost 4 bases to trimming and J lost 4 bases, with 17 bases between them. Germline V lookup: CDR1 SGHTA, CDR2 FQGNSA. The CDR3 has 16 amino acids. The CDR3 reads CASSSAGPTFGNTIYF. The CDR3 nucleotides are TGTGCCAGCAGCTCGGCCGGGCCTACGTTCGGAAACACCATATATTTT.

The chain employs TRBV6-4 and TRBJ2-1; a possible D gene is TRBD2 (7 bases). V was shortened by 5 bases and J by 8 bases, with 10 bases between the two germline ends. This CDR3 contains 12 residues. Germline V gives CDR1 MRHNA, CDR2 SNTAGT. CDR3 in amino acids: CASSRGAYEQFF. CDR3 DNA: TGTGCCAGCAGTCGGGGGGCATATGAGCAGTTCTTC.

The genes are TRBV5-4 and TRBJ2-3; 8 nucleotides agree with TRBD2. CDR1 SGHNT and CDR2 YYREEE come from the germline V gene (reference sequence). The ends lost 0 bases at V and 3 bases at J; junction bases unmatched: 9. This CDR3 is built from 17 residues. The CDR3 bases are TGTGCCAGCAGCTTGGCGGGGGGGCTCCGCCAGACAGATACGCAGTATTTT. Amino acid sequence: CASSLAGGLRQTDTQYF.

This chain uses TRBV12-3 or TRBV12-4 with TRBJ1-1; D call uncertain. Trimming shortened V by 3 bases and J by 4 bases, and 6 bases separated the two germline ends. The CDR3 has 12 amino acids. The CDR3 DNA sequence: TGTGCCAGCAGTTTTTCAACCACTGAAGCTTTCTTT. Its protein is CASSFSTTEAFF.

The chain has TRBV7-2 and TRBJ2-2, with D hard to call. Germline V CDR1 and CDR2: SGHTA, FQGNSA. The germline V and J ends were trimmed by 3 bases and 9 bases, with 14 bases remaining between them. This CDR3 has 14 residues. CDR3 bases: TGTGCCAGCAGCTTGGCTACAAGCGCACGGGAGCTGTTTTTT. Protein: CASSLATSARELFF.

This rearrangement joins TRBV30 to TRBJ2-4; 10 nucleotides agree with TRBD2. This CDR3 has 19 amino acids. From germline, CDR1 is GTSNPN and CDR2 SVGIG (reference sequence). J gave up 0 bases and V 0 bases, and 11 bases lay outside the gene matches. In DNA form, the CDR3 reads TGTGCCTGGAGTGTACTAGTTAGCGGGGGGCGGGTAGCCAAAAACATTCAGTACTTC. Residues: CAWSVLVSGGRVAKNIQYF.

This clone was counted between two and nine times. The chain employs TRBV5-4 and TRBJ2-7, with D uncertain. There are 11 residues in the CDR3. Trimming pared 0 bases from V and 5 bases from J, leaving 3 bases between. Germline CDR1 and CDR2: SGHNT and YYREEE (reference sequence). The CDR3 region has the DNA TGTGCCAGCAGCTTGGGGGACGAGCAGTACTTC. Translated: CASSLGDEQYF. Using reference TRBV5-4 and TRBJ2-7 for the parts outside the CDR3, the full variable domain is ETGVTQSPTHLIKTRGQQVTLRCSSQSGHNTVSWYQQALGQGPQFIFQYYREEENGRGNFPPRFSGLQFPNYSSELNVNALELDDSALYLCASSLGDEQYFGPGTRLTVT.

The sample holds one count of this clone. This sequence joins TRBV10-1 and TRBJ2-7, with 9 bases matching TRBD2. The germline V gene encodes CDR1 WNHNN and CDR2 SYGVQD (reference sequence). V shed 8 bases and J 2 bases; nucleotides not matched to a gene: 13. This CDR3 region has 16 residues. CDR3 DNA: TGCGCCAGCGGTTTTTTTAGACTAGCGGATCCCTACGAGCAGTACTTC. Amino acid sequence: CASGFFRLADPYEQYF.

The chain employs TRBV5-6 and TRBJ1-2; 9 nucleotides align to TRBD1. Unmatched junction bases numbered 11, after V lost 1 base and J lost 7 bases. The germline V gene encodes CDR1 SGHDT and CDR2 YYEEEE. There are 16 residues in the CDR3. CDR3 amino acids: CASSLLPKGQGSGYTF. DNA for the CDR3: TGTGCCAGCAGCTTGTTACCTAAGGGACAGGGCTCTGGCTACACCTTC.

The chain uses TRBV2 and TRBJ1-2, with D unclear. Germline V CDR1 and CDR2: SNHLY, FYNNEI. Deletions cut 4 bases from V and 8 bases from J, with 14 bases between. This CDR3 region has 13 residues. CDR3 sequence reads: CASSGEGKGGYTF. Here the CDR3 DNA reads TGTGCCAGCAGTGGTGAAGGGAAAGGCGGCTACACCTTC.